This is a list of T cell receptor beta chains from one sample in a study of T cells in Graves' hyperthyroidism and ophthalmopathy. TCRdb called the multiplex PCR reads again in MiXCR, with one record for every CDR3 protein. The sample lists hundreds of thousands of distinct CDR3 sequences, around 15% seen once, with 10% in the top ten. Specimen: blood. These receptors came from a woman aged 18-29 years with Graves' hyperthyroidism. The conserved cysteine and the conserved F or W are not part of the CDR3 here.

J gene,CDR3 length,V gene,CDR3 protein
TRBJ2-7,11,TRBV20-1,SARPKGYGEQY
TRBJ2-7,13,TRBV19,ASSISLAGIYEQY
TRBJ2-1,13,TRBV11-3,ASSSRTSGVNEQF
TRBJ1-5,11,TRBV18,ASSPAPSPAQH
TRBJ1-1,12,TRBV18,ASSPVAMNTEAF
TRBJ2-3,11,TRBV7-2,ASSLAWGDTQY
TRBJ2-7,13,TRBV5-5,ASSFFAATSYEQY
TRBJ2-1,15,TRBV7-8,ASSLWGATYSYNEQF
TRBJ2-7,13,TRBV15,ATSKDRLAGDEQY
TRBJ1-1,11,TRBV2,ASSKTANTEAF
TRBJ2-3,12,TRBV11-2,ASSLVLSTDTQY
TRBJ2-1,13,TRBV28,ASSSPGLNYNEQF
TRBJ1-1,12,TRBV12-3/TRBV12-4,ASSRTGESTEAF
TRBJ2-1,12,TRBV19,AGSPSGRVNEQF
TRBJ1-3,11,TRBV2,ASSSFSGNTIY
TRBJ2-7,11,TRBV20-1,SGGVGGVYEQY
TRBJ1-2,13,TRBV6-5,ASSYGGDVRTGYT
TRBJ2-3,12,TRBV29-1,SGRIRGFADTQY
TRBJ1-2,10,TRBV6-1,ASSPPAVGYT
TRBJ2-3,15,TRBV7-3,ASSPRPLASSTDTQY
TRBJ2-7,12,TRBV7-2,ASSRPDKLYEQY
TRBJ2-5,12,TRBV10-1,ASSAGGLQETQY
TRBJ2-3,14,TRBV5-1,ASSKVQAPHTDTQY
TRBJ2-1,15,TRBV5-1,ASTPRGRAKGRGEQF
TRBJ1-6,14,TRBV19,ASTNGRGGVNSPLH
TRBJ2-7,12,TRBV12-3/TRBV12-4,ASSRTSGRGEQY
TRBJ2-2,14,TRBV7-6,ASSLVSGRSGGELF
TRBJ1-2,11,TRBV20-1,SARYGTHYGYT
TRBJ2-5,14,TRBV24-1,ATSDYGTGVRETQY
TRBJ2-2,15,TRBV9,ASSPVAGLENTGELF
TRBJ2-3,12,TRBV10-1,ASSESSGADTQY